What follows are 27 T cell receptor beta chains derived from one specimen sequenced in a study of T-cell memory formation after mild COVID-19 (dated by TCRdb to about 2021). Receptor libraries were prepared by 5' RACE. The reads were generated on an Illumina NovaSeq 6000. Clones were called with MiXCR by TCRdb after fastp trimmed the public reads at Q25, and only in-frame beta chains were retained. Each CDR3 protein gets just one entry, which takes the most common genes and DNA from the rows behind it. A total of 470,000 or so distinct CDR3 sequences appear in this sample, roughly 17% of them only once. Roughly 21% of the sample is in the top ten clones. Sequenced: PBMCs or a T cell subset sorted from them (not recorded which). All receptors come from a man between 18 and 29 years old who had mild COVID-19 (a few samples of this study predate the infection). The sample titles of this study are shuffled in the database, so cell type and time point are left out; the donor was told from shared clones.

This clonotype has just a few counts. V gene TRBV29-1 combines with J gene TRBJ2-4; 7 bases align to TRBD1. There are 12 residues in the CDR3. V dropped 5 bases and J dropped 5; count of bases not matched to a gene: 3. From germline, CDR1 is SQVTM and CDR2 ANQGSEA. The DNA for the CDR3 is TGCAGCGTTACAGGGGATCAAAACATTCAGTACTTC. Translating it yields CSVTGDQNIQYF.

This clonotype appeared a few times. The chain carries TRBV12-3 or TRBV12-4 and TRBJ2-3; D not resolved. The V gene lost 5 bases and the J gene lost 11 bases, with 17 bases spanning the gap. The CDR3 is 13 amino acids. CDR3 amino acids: CASSPQTRGEQYF. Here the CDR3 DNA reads TGTGCCAGCAGTCCGCAGACCAGAGGAGAGCAGTATTTT.

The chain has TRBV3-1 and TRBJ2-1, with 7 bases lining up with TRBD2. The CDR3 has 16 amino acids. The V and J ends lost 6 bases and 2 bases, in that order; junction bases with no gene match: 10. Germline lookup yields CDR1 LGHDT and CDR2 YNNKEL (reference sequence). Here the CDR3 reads CASSSNRGGTYNEQFF. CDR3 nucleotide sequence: TGTGCCAGCAGTAGCAACCGGGGAGGGACCTACAATGAGCAGTTCTTC.

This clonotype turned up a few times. The CDR3 DNA sequence: TGTGCCAGCAGTCTCCCCTCCGGGACAGGGGGCGGTGAGCAGTTCTTC. Translating it yields CASSLPSGTGGGEQFF. The rearrangement links TRBV6-2 or TRBV6-3 to TRBJ2-1; 12 nucleotides line up with TRBD1. The CDR3 has 16 amino acids. The V gene's germline CDR1 is MNHEY and CDR2 SVGEGT. Unmatched junction bases numbered 11, after V lost 5 bases and J lost 9 bases.

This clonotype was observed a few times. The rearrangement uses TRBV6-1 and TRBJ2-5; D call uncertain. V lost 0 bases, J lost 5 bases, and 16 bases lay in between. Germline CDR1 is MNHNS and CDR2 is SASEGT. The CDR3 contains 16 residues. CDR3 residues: CASSEAEIRSGETQYF. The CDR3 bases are TGTGCCAGCAGTGAAGCTGAAATCCGATCCGGGGAGACCCAGTACTTC.

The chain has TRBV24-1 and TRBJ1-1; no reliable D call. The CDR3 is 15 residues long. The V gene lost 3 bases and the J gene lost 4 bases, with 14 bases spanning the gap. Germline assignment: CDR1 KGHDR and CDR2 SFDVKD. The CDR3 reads CATSDIGPEITEAFF. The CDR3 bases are TGTGCCACCAGTGATATCGGGCCGGAGATCACTGAAGCTTTCTTT.

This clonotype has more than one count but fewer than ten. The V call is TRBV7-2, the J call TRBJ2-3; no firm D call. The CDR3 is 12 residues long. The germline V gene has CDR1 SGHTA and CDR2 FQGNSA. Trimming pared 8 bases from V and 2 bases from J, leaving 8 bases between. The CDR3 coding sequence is TGTGCCAGCGGGAAATACACAGATACGCAGTATTTT. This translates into CASGKYTDTQYF. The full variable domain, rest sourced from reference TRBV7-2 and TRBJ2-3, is GAGVSQSPSNKVTEKGKDVELRCDPISGHTALYWYRQSLGQGLEFLIYFQGNSAPDKSGLPSDRFSAERTGGSVSTLTIQRTQQEDSAVYLCASGKYTDTQYFGPGTRLTVL.

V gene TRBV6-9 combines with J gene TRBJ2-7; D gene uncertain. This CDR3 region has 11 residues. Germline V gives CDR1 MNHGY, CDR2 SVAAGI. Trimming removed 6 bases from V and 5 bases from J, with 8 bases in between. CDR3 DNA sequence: TGTGCCAGCAGGCCGGGCCACGAGCAGTACGTC. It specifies CASRPGHEQYV.

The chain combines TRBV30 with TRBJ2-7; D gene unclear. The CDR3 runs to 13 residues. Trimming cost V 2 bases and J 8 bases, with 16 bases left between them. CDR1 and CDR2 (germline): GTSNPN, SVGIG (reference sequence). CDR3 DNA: TGTGCCTGGAGTAACCGCAAGTGGGGAAAGCAGTACTTC. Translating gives CAWSNRKWGKQYF.

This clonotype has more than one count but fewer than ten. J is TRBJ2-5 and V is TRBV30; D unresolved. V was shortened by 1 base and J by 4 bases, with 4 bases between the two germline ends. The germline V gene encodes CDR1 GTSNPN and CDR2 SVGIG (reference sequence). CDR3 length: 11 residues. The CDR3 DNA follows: TGTGCCTGGAGTGGCGGAGAGACCCAGTACTTC. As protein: CAWSGGETQYF.

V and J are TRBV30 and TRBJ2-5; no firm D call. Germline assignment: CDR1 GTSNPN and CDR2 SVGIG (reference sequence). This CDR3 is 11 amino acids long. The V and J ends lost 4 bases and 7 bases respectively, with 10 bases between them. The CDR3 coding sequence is TGTGCCTGGACCCAGGTGGGGACCCAGTACTTC. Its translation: CAWTQVGTQYF.

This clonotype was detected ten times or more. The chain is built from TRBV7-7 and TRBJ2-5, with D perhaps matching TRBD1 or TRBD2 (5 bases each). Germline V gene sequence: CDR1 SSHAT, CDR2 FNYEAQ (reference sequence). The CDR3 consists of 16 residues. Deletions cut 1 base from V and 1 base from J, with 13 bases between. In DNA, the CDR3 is TGTGCCAGCAGCTTAGGAGGGGCCCCTCTCCAAGAGACCCAGTACTTC. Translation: CASSLGGAPLQETQYF.

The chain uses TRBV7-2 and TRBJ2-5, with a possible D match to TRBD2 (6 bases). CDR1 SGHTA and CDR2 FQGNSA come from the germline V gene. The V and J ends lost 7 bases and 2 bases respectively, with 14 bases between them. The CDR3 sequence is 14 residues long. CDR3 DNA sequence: TGTGCCAGCACCCCCCGGAGGGCTCAAGAGACCCAGTACTTC. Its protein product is CASTPRRAQETQYF.

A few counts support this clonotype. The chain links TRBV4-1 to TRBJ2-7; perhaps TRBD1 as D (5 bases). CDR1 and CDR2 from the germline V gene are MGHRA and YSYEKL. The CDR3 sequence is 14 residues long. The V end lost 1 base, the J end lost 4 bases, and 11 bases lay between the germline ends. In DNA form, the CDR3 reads TGCGCCAGCAGCCAAGGGGCAGGGTGGTACGAGCAGTACTTC. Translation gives CASSQGAGWYEQYF.

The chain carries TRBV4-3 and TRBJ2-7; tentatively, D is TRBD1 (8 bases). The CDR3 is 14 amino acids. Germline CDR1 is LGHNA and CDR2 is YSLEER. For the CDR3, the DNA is TGCAAAGGGGGGGGACAGGTCATGTCCTACGAGCAGTACGTC. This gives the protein CKGGGQVMSYEQYV.

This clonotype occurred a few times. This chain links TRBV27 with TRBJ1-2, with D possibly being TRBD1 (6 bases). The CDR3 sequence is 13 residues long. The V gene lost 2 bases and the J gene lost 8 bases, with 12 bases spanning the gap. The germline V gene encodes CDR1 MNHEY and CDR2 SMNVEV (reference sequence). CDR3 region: CASSLGGGMGYTF. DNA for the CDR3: TGTGCCAGCAGTTTAGGCGGGGGCATGGGCTACACCTTC.

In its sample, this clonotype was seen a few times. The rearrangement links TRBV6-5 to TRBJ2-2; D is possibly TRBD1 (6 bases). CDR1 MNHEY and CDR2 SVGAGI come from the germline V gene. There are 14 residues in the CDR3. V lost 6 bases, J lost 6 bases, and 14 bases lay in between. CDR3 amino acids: CASSRTGISGELFF. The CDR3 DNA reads TGTGCCAGCAGCAGAACAGGGATATCCGGGGAGCTGTTTTTT.

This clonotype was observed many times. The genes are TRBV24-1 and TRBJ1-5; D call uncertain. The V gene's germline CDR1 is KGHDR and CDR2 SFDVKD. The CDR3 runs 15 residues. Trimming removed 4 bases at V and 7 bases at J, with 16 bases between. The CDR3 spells CATSERWEGEQPQHF. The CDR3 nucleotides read TGTGCCACCAGTGAAAGGTGGGAGGGAGAGCAGCCCCAGCATTTT.

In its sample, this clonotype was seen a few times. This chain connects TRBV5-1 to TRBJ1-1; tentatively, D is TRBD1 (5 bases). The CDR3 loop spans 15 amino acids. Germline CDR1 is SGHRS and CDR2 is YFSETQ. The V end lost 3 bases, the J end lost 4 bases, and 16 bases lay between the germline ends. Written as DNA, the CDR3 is TGCGCCAGCAGCTCCTATACTGGGGGGGGCACTGAAGCTTTCTTT. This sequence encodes CASSSYTGGGTEAFF.

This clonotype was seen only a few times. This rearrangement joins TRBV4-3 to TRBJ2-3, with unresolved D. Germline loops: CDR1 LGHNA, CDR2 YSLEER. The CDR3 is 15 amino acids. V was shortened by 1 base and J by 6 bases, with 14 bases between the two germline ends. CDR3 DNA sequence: TGCGCCAGCAGCCAAGGGACCAGTATGGGGGATACGCAGTATTTT. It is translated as CASSQGTSMGDTQYF.

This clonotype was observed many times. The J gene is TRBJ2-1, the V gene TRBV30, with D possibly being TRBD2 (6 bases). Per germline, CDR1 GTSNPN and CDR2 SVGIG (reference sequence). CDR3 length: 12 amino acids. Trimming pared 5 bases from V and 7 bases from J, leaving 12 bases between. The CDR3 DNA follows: TGTGCCTGGGGGAGGACGGGGAATGAGCAGTTCTTC. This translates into CAWGRTGNEQFF.

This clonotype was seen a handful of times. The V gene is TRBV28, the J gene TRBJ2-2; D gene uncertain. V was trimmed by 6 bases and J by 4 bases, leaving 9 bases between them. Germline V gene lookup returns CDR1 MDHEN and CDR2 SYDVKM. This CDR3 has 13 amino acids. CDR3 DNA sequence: TGTGCCAGCAGCCCCTACGGCACCGGGGAGCTGTTTTTT. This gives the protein CASSPYGTGELFF.

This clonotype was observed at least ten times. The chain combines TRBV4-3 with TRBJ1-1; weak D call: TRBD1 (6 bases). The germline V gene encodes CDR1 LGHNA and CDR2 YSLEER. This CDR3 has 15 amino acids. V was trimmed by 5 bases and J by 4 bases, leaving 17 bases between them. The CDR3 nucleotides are TGCGCCAGCAGCTTACGCAGGGGCCTCGGCACTGAAGCTTTCTTT. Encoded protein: CASSLRRGLGTEAFF.

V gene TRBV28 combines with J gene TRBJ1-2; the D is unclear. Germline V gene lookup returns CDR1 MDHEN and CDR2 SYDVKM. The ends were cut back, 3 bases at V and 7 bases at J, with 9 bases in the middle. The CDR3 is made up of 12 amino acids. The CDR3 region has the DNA TGTGCCAGCAGTTTTCGGAAGGGTGGCTACACCTTC. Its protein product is CASSFRKGGYTF.

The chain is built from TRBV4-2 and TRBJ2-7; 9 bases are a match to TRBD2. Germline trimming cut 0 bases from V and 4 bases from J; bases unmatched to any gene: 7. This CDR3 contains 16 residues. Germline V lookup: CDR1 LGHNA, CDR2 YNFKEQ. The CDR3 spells CASSQDSQRGVYEQYF. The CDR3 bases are TGTGCCAGCAGCCAAGATAGCCAGCGGGGGGTTTACGAGCAGTACTTC.

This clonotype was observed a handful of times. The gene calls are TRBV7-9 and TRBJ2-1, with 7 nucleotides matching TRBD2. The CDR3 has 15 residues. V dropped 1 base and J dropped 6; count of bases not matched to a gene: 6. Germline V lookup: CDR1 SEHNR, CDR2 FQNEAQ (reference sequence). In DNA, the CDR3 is TGTGCCAGCAGCTTAGACGGGGGGAGAAGCAATGAGCAGTTCTTC. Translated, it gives CASSLDGGRSNEQFF.

The CDR3, as DNA: TGCAGTGCCCGTGGACTAGATAGTGTGCGCCTGAATGAGCAGTTCTTC. It is translated as CSARGLDSVRLNEQFF. This chain joins TRBV20-1 and TRBJ2-1; 7 bases are a match to TRBD2. The CDR3 is 16 residues long. Germline CDR1 and CDR2: DFQATT and SNEGSKA (reference sequence). J lost 7 bases, V lost 6 bases, and 18 bases had no gene match.